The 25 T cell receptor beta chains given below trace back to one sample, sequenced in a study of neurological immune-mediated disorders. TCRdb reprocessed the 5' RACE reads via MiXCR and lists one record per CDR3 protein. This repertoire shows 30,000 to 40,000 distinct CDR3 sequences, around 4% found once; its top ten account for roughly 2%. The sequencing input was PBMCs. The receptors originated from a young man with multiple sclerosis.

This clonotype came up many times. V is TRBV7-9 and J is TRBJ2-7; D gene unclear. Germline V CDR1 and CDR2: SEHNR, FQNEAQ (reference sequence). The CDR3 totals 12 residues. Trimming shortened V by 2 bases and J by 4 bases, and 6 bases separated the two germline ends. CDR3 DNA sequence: TGTGCCAGCAGCTTATCCGGTTACGAGCAGTACTTC. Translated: CASSLSGYEQYF.

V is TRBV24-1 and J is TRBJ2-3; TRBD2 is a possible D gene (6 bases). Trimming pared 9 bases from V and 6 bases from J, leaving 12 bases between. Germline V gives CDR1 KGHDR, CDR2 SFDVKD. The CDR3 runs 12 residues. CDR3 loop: CATRDSGDTQYF. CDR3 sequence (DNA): TGTGCCACCCGGGACTCAGGGGATACGCAGTATTTT.

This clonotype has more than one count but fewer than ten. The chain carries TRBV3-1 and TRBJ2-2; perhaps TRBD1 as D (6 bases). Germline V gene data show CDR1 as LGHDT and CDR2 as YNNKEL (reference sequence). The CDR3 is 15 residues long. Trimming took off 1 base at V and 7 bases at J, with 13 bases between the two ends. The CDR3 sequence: CASSQGTGYIGELFF. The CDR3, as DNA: TGTGCCAGCAGCCAAGGAACAGGGTATATCGGGGAGCTGTTTTTT.

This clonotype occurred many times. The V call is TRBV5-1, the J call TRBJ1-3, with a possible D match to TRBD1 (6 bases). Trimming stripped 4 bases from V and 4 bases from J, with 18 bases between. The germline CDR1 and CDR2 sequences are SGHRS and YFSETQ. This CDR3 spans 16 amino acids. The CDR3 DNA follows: TGCGCCAGCAGCACCACGAACAGGGCATCCGGAAACACCATATATTTT. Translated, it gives CASSTTNRASGNTIYF.

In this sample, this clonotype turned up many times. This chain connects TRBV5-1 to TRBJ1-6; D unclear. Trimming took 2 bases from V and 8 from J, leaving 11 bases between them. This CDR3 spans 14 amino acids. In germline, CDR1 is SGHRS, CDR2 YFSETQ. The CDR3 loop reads CASSFQEADSPLHF. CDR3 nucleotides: TGCGCCAGCAGCTTTCAGGAAGCCGATTCACCCCTCCACTTT.

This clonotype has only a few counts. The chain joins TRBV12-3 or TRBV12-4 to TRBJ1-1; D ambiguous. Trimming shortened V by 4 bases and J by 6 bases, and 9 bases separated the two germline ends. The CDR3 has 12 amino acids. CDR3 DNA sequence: TGTGCCAGCAGTTCCGAGAATCCTGAAGCTTTCTTT. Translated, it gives CASSSENPEAFF.

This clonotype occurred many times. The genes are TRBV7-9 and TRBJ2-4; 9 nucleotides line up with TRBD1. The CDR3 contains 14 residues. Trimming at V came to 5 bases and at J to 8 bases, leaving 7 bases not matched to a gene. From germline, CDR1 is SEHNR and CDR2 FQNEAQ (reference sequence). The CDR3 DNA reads TGTGCCAGCAGCACAGGACAGGGGTTGCACATTCAGTACTTC. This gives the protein CASSTGQGLHIQYF.

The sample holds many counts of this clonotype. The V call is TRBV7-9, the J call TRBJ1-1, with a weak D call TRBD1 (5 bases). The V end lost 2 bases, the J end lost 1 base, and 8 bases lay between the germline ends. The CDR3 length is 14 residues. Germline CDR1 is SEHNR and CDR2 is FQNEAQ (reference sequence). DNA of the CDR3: TGTGCCAGCAGCTTATGGGGCGCGAACACTGAAGCTTTCTTT. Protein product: CASSLWGANTEAFF.

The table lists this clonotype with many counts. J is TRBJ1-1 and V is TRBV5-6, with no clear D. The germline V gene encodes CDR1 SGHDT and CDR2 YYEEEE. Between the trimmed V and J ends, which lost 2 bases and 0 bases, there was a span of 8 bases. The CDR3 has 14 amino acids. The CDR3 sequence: CASSFVSLNTEAFF. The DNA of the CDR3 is TGTGCCAGCAGCTTTGTGTCCCTGAACACTGAAGCTTTCTTT.

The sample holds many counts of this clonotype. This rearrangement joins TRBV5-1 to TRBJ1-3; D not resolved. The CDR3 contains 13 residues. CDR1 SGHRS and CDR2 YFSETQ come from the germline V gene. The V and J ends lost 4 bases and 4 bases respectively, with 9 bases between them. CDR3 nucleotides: TGCGCCAGCAGCCCGATGACCGGAAACACCATATATTTT. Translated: CASSPMTGNTIYF.

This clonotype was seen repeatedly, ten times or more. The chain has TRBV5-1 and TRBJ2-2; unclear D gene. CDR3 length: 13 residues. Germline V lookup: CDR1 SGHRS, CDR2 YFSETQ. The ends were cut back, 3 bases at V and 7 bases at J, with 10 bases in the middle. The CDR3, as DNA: TGCGCCAGCAGCTCGGCGGTTGACGGGGAGCTGTTTTTT. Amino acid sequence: CASSSAVDGELFF. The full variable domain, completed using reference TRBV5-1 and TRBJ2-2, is KAGVTQTPRYLIKTRGQQVTLSCSPISGHRSVSWYQQTPGQGLQFLFEYFSETQRNKGNFPGRFSGRQFSNSRSEMNVSTLELGDSALYLCASSSAVDGELFFGEGSRLTVL.

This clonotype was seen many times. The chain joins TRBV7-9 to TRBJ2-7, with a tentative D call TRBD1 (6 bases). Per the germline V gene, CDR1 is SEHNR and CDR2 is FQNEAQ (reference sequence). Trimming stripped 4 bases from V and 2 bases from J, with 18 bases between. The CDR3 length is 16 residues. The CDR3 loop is CASSSGQSLGAYEQYF. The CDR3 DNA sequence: TGTGCCAGCAGCTCTGGACAGAGCCTCGGTGCCTACGAGCAGTACTTC.

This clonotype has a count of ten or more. CDR3: CASRPTSGGAGASDTQYF. CDR3 DNA: TGTGCCAGCAGACCGACTAGCGGGGGGGCCGGGGCATCAGATACGCAGTATTTT. The chain links TRBV12-3 or TRBV12-4 to TRBJ2-3; the match to TRBD2 covers 14 bases. CDR3 length: 18 residues. Germline trimming cut 6 bases from V and 4 bases from J; bases unmatched to any gene: 12.

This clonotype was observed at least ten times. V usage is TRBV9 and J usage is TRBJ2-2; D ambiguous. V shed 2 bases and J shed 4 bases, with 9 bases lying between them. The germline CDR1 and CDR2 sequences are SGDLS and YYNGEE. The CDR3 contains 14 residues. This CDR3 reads CASSVGLSTGELFF. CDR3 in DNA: TGTGCCAGCAGCGTCGGGCTGAGCACCGGGGAGCTGTTTTTT. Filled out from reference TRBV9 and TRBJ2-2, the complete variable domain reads DSGVTQTPKHLITATGQRVTLRCSPRSGDLSVYWYQQSLDQGLQFLIQYYNGEERAKGNILERFSAQQFPDLHSELNLSSLELGDSALYFCASSVGLSTGELFFGEGSRLTVL.

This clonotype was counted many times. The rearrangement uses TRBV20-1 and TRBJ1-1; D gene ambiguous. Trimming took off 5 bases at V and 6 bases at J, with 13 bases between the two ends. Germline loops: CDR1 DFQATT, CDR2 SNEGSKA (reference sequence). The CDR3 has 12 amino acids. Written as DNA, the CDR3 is TGCAGTGCTTATCAGTCGGCGGCTGAAGCTTTCTTT. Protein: CSAYQSAAEAFF.

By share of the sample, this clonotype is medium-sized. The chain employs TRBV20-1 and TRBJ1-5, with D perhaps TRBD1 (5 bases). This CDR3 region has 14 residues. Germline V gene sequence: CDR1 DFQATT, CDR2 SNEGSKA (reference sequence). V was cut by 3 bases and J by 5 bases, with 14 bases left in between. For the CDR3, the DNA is TGCAGTGCTAGTGGGGCAGATACATATCAGCCCCAGCATTTT. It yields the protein CSASGADTYQPQHF.

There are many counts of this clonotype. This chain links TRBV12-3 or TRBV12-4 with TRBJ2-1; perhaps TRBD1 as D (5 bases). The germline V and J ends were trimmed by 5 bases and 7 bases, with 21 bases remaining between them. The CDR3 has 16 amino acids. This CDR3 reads CASSPIQVLGGNEQFF. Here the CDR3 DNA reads TGTGCCAGCAGTCCCATACAGGTCCTTGGCGGTAATGAGCAGTTCTTC.

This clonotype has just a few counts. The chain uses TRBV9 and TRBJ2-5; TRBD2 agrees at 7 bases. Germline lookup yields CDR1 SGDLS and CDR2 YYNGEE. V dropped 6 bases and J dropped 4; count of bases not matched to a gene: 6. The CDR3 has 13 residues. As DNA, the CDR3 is TGTGCCAGCACTCGGGGGGTTCGAGAGACCCAGTACTTC. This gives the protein CASTRGVRETQYF.

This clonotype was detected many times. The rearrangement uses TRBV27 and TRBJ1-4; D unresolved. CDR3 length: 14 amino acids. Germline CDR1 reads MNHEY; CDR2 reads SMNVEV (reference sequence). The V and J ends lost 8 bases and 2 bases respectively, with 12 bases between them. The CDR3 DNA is TGTGCCAGCGCGTACGGAGCGACTAATGAAAAACTGTTTTTT. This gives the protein CASAYGATNEKLFF.

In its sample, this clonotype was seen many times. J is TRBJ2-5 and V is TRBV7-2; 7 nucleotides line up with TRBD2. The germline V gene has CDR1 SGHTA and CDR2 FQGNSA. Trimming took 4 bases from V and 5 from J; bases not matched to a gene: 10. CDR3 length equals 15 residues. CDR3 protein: CASSSRASGFETQYF. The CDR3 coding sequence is TGTGCCAGCAGCTCCCGGGCTAGCGGCTTTGAGACCCAGTACTTC.

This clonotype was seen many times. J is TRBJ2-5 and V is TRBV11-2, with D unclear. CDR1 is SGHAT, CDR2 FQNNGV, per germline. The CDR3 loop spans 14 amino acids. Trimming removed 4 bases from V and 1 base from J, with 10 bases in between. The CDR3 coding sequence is TGTGCCAGCAGCTCTTTGACGCTCCAAGAGACCCAGTACTTC. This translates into CASSSLTLQETQYF.

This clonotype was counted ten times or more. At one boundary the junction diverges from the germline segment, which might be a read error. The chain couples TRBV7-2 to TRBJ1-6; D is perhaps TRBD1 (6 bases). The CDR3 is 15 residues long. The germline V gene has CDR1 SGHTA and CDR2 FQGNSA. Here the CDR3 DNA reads TGTGCCAGCAGCTTTCTTTCATCAGGGGAATCACCCCTCAACTTT. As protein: CASSFLSSGESPLNF.

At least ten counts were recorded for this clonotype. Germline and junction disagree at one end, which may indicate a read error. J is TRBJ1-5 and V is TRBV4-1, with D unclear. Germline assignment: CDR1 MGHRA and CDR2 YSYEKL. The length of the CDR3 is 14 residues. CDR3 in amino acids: CASSQQLSNQPQNF. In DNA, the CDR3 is TGCGCCAGCAGCCAACAGCTTAGCAATCAGCCCCAGAATTTT.

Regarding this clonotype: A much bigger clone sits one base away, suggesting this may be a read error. The CDR3 here is CSARIKGPGELFF. CDR3 nucleotide sequence: TGCAGTGCTAGAATCAAGGGACCCGGGGAGCTGTTTTTT. This rearrangement joins TRBV20-1 to TRBJ2-2; the D call may be TRBD1 or TRBD2 (5 bases each). Trimming removed 2 bases from V and 6 bases from J, with 10 bases in between. Germline-derived CDR1 and CDR2 are DFQATT and SNEGSKA (reference sequence). The CDR3 is 13 amino acids.

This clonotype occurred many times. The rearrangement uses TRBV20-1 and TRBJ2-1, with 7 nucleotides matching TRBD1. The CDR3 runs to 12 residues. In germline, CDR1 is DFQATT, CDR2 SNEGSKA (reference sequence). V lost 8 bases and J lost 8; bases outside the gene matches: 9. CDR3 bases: TGCAGTACCACGACAGGGCGCGATGAGCAGTTCTTC. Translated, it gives CSTTTGRDEQFF.